One T cell receptor (beta chain) is described in this entry. Its antigen remains unidentified. These data originate in a study of cytomegalovirus exposure and HLA in healthy donors. Study-wide points: One cluster of highly shared sequence variants probably arose as a sequencing artifact.

PCR amplification relied on 60 Vbeta primers (plus 13 Jbeta primers). The repertoire was sequenced with immunoSEQ multiplex PCR; TCRdb's copy has only in-frame clones and lacks some. This sample has 180,000 or so clones, with 75% found just once. Per germline, CDR1 SGHAT and CDR2 FQNNGV. The CDR3 sequence is 16 residues long. The V end lost 1 base, the J end lost 1 base, and 14 bases lay between the germline ends. The sequencing input was PBMCs. The sequence was obtained from a woman in her 40s in good health and CMV-seropositive. The chain employs TRBV11-2 and TRBJ2-7, with D possibly matching TRBD2 (5 bases). The CDR3 is CASSLAAGGSSYEQYF. The CDR3 DNA reads TGTGCCAGCAGCTTAGCGGCAGGAGGATCTTCCTACGAGCAGTACTTC.